The entry that follows covers one TCR beta chain sequence. Its binding antigen is unknown. No quality values exist for individual bases; no much larger clone is one base distant. This entry is derived from a study of patients and donors after allogeneic stem cell transplantation (TCRdb year 2020). The library relied on RT-PCR. This sample was sequenced with a NextSeq 550. The public reads were reanalyzed by TCRdb: fastp trimming at Q25, MiXCR alignment, in-frame beta chains only. Rows merge per CDR3 protein into single entries with the most common DNA and genes. The sample table shows 160,000 or so distinct CDR3 sequences, and about a quarter are seen once. The ten most abundant clones make up 25% to 30% of the sample. The source is a human donor who was either an allogeneic HSCT recipient or a stem cell or donor lymphocyte infusion donor (not recorded which). It is not recorded whose cells these are; they may come from a transplant donor. Sequenced: blood, either unsorted or a sorted T cell fraction (not recorded which).

The DNA sequence is as follows: TGTGCCAGCAGTTTAAGGGGGCTCATGAACACTGAAGCTTTCTTT. Its product reads: CASSLRGLMNTEAFF. Recombination connected TRBV12-3 or TRBV12-4 to TRBJ1-1, with 7 central nucleotides matching TRBD1. The CDR3 starts with the cysteine, ends with the phenylalanine, and has 15 residues. CDR3 DNA is the only sequence kept; it has 45 bases, read in frame from the first base. V is cut back by 2 bases and J by 0 bases, with 3 bases in the junction unmatched.